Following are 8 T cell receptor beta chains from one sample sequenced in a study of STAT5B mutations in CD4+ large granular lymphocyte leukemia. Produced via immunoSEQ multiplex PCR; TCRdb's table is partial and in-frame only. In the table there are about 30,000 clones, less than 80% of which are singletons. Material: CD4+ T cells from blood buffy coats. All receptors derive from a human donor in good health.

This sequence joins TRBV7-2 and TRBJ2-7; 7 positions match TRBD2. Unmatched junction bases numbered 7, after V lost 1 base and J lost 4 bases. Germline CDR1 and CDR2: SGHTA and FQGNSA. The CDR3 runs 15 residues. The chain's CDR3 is CASSLVGGGEYEQYF. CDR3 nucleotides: TGTGCCAGCAGCTTAGTTGGGGGGGGAGAATACGAGCAGTACTTC. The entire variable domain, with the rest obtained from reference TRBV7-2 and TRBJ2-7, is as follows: GAGVSQSPSNKVTEKGKDVELRCDPISGHTALYWYRQSLGQGLEFLIYFQGNSAPDKSGLPSDRFSAERTGGSVSTLTIQRTQQEDSAVYLCASSLVGGGEYEQYFGPGTRLTVT.

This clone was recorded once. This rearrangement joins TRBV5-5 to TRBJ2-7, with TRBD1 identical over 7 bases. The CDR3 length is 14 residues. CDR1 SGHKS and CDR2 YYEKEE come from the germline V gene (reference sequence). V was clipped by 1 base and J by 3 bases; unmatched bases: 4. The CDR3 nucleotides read TGTGCCAGCAGCTTGTACCCAGGGGGCTACGAGCAGTACTTC. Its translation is CASSLYPGGYEQYF.

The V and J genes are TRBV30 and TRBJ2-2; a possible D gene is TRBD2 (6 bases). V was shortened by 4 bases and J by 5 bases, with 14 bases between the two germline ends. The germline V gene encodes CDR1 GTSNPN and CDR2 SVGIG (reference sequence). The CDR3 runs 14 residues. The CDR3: CAWTGLAGTGELFF. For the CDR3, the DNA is TGTGCCTGGACGGGACTGGCGGGGACCGGGGAGCTGTTTTTT.

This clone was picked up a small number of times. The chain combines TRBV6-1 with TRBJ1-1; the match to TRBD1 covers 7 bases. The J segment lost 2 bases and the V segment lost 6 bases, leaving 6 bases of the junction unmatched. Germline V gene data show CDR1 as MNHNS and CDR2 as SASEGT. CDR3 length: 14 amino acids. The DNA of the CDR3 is TGTGCCAGCAGATCGACAGGGATCAACACTGAAGCTTTCTTT. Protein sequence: CASRSTGINTEAFF.

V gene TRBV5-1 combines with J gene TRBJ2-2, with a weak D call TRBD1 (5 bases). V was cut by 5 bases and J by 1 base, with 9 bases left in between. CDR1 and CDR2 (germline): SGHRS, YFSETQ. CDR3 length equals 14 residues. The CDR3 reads CASRQTENTGELFF. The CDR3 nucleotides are TGCGCCAGCAGACAGACAGAGAACACCGGGGAGCTGTTTTTT.

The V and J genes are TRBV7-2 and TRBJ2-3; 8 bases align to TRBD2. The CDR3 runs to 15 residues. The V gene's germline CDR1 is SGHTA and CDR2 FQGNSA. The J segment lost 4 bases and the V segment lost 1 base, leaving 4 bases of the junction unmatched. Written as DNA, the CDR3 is TGTGCCAGCAGCTTAGTGAACGGGAGGGCAGATACGCAGTATTTT. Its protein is CASSLVNGRADTQYF.

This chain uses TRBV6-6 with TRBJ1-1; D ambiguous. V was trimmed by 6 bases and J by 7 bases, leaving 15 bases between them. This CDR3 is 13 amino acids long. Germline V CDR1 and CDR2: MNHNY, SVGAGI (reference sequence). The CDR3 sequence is CASSPGETLEAFF. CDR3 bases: TGTGCCAGCAGCCCCGGCGAGACACTTGAAGCTTTCTTT.

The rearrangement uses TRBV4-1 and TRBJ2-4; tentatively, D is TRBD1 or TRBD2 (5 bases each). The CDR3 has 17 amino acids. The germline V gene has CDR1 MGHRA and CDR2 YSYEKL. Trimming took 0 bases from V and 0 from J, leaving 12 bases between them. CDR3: CASSQDPGALAKNIQYF. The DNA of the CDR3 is TGCGCCAGCAGCCAAGATCCCGGGGCCCTAGCCAAAAACATTCAGTACTTC.